This T cell receptor (beta chain) was profiled in a study of T cells after yellow fever vaccination. TCRdb reprocessed the 5' RACE reads with MiXCR, giving one entry per CDR3 protein. Of some 99,000 distinct CDR3 sequences in the sample, under 6.5% are singletons; the top ten hold over 40%. This clonotype occurred a few times. The starting material was CD8+ T cells sorted from PBMCs, obtained 10 days after the yellow fever booster vaccination. The sequence came from a man between 18 and 35 years old who received the YFV17D yellow fever vaccine.

CDR3 coding DNA: TGTGCCAGTAGTATTTTGGGACAGGGAAACACTGAAGCTTTCTTT. Residues: CASSILGQGNTEAFF. The chain links TRBV19 to TRBJ1-1, with TRBD1 identical over 9 bases. V trimming: 3 bases; J trimming: 2 bases; junction bases outside the gene matches: 4. The length of the CDR3 is 15 residues. Germline V gene data show CDR1 as LNHDA and CDR2 as SQIVND (reference sequence).